This T cell receptor (beta chain) was sequenced during a study of control samples from healthy donors and cancer patients. Sequencing was performed with immunoSEQ multiplex PCR; in TCRdb, only in-frame clones are kept and a portion is missing. Among 89,000 or so clones listed, more than 70% were seen once. The length of the CDR3 is 12 residues. V was shortened by 6 bases and J by 9 bases, with 12 bases between the two germline ends. The TCR comes from a man over 45 in good health. The sequenced sample was blood. The chain employs TRBV12-3 or TRBV12-4 and TRBJ2-1; tentative D call: TRBD2 (6 bases). The CDR3 nucleotides read TGTGCCAGCAGCTTTAGCGGAGGTGAGCAGTTCTTC. It encodes CASSFSGGEQFF.